What follows are 10 T cell receptor beta chains derived from one specimen sequenced in a study of cytomegalovirus exposure and HLA in healthy donors. Primers included in the PCR were 60 Vbeta and 13 Jbeta primers. TCRdb's copy holds only in-frame clones and misses some; the assay was immunoSEQ multiplex PCR. Here the sample spans about 120,000 clones, around four fifths being singletons. The sequenced sample consisted of PBMCs. The receptors stem from a woman aged 40 to 50 in good health and CMV-seronegative.

The chain is built from TRBV5-1 and TRBJ1-2; 9 nucleotides align to TRBD1. The J segment lost 8 bases and the V segment lost 0 bases, leaving 8 bases of the junction unmatched. The CDR3 sequence is 15 residues long. CDR1 and CDR2 from the germline V gene are SGHRS and YFSETQ. Here the CDR3 reads CASSLEGQGTKGYTF. The CDR3 DNA reads TGCGCCAGCAGCTTGGAAGGACAGGGGACGAAGGGCTACACCTTC.

The chain has TRBV11-2 and TRBJ2-1; D ambiguous. The ends were cut back, 3 bases at V and 5 bases at J, with 8 bases in the middle. CDR3 length equals 13 residues. Germline lookup yields CDR1 SGHAT and CDR2 FQNNGV. The CDR3 DNA reads TGTGCCAGCAGCTTTCCTAAGAACAATGAGCAGTTCTTC. It specifies CASSFPKNNEQFF. The variable domain in full, with the rest retrieved from reference TRBV11-2 and TRBJ2-1, is EAGVAQSPRYKIIEKRQSVAFWCNPISGHATLYWYQQILGQGPKLLIQFQNNGVVDDSQLPKDRFSAERLKGVDSTLKIQPAKLEDSAVYLCASSFPKNNEQFFGPGTRLTVL.

This clone appeared a few times. Written as DNA, the CDR3 is TGCGCCAGCAGCTTGGGCAGGGTCCAAGAGACCCAGTACTTC. Translation: CASSLGRVQETQYF. The V call is TRBV5-1, the J call TRBJ2-5; D is possibly TRBD1 (5 bases). This CDR3 is built from 14 residues. The germline V gene has CDR1 SGHRS and CDR2 YFSETQ. Deletions cut 0 bases from V and 1 base from J, with 7 bases between.

The rearrangement links TRBV11-1 to TRBJ2-3; D ambiguous. The CDR3 covers 14 residues. With 5 bases removed from V and 0 bases from J, the gap between germline ends came to 9 bases. From germline, CDR1 is SGHAT and CDR2 FQDESV (reference sequence). CDR3 DNA: TGTGCCAGCAGCCCCCCCGGGAGCACAGATACGCAGTATTTT. Translating it yields CASSPPGSTDTQYF.

This chain joins TRBV11-1 and TRBJ2-7; tentative D call: TRBD1 (6 bases). With 5 bases removed from V and 0 bases from J, the gap between germline ends came to 14 bases. The CDR3 has 15 residues. Germline lookup yields CDR1 SGHAT and CDR2 FQDESV (reference sequence). In DNA form, the CDR3 reads TGTGCCAGCAGCCTGACCAGGGGAAGCTCCTACGAGCAGTACTTC. This translates into CASSLTRGSSYEQYF.

As regards this clone: At one of its ends the junction is not consistent with the germline gene, which may arise from a read error. The gene calls are TRBV7-7 and TRBJ2-5; D may be TRBD2 (5 bases). Germline CDR1 is SSHAT and CDR2 is FNYEAQ (reference sequence). The CDR3 totals 16 residues. CDR3 in DNA: TGTGCTAGCAGCACCAAAGGGCCCCACAGAGGGGAGACCCAGTACTTC. As protein: CASSTKGPHRGETQYF.

The gene calls are TRBV29-1 and TRBJ2-4; perhaps TRBD1 as D (5 bases). The germline V gene encodes CDR1 SQVTM and CDR2 ANQGSEA. The CDR3 totals 14 residues. Deletions cut 6 bases from V and 0 bases from J, with 12 bases between. The CDR3 region is CSVKGVLAKNIQYF. The CDR3 DNA is TGCAGCGTCAAAGGGGTTCTAGCCAAAAACATTCAGTACTTC.

The V and J genes are TRBV6-5 and TRBJ2-5, with TRBD1 matching over 8 bases. This CDR3 comprises 15 residues. V was pared by 6 bases and J by 4 bases, with 10 bases of the junction left unmatched. The V gene's germline CDR1 is MNHEY and CDR2 SVGAGI. Here the CDR3 DNA reads TGTGCCAGCAGAGAGGACAGGGTGAGGGGAGAGACCCAGTACTTC. Its translation is CASREDRVRGETQYF.

The chain carries TRBV5-4 and TRBJ2-7; 8 positions agree with TRBD2. CDR1 is SGHNT, CDR2 YYREEE, per germline (reference sequence). CDR3 size: 16 residues. Trimming cost V 3 bases and J 3 bases; bases outside gene matches: 11. The chain's CDR3 is CASSSLGLAGVYEQYF. In DNA form, the CDR3 reads TGTGCCAGCAGCTCCCTGGGGCTAGCGGGTGTCTACGAGCAGTACTTC.

The chain recombines TRBV5-1 with TRBJ2-7; TRBD1 agrees at 7 bases. The CDR3 length is 12 residues. The junction had 5 bases not matched to a gene; V was cut back by 7 bases and J by 4 bases. The germline V gene has CDR1 SGHRS and CDR2 YFSETQ. CDR3 in DNA: TGCGCCAGCTGGGACAGTGCGTACGAGCAGTACTTC. Amino acids: CASWDSAYEQYF.